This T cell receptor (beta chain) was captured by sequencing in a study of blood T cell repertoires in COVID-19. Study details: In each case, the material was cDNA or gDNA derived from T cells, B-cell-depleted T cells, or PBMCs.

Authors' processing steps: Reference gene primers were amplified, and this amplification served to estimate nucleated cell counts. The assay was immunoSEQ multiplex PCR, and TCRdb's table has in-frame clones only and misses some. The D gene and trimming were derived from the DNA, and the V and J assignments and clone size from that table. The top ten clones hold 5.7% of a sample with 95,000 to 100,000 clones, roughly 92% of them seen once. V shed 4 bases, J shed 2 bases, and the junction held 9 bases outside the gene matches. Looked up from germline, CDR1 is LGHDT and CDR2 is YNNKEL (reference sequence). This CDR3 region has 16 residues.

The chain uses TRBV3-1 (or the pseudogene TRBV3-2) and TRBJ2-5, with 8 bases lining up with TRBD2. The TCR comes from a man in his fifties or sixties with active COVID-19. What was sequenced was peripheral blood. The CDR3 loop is CASSLLGASGQETQYF. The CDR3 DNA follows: TGTGCCAGCAGCCTACTGGGGGCTAGCGGGCAAGAGACCCAGTACTTC.